What follows describes a single T cell receptor (beta chain). One end of the junction fails to match germline, which may point to a read error. The source of the sample is a study of molecular identifiers for immune sequencing clone quantification. TCRdb re-derived calls from the PCR reads in MiXCR, one entry per CDR3 protein. In the table there are about 320,000 distinct CDR3 sequences, over 20% of which are singletons. CDR1 is MDHEN and CDR2 is SYDVKM in the germline V gene. This CDR3 is built from 16 residues. The clonotype comes from a human donor in good health. Some libraries in this study had Jurkat cell RNA spiked in. The genes are TRBV28 and TRBJ2-5; D is ambiguous. The sample comprised naive CD8+ T cells from blood, with Jurkat cell RNA spiked in. Subset: FACS-sorted CD8+CD4-CCR7+CD45RA+ naive T cells. Here the CDR3 reads CVSSERTGIQRETQYF. As DNA, the CDR3 is TGTGTCAGCAGTGAGAGGACGGGTATACAGAGGGAGACCCAGTACTTC.